The 26 T cell receptor beta chains in this list originate from one sample, sequenced in a study of cytomegalovirus exposure and HLA in healthy donors. Amplification used 60 Vbeta primers and 13 Jbeta primers. Sequenced by immunoSEQ multiplex PCR; TCRdb stores in-frame clones only, minus some. Among about 120,000 clones, 81% were seen once, and the ten largest hold 2% to 2.5%. Material for sequencing was PBMCs. These receptors all stem from a woman aged 40 to 50 in good health and CMV-seronegative.

The chain is built from TRBV18 and TRBJ2-7; tentative D call: TRBD1 (5 bases). The germline V gene has CDR1 KGHSH and CDR2 LQKENI. This CDR3 comprises 14 residues. V was cut by 0 bases and J by 2 bases, with 8 bases left in between. The CDR3: CASSPPGQTYEQYF. The CDR3 DNA sequence: TGTGCCAGCTCACCACCGGGGCAGACCTACGAGCAGTACTTC.

The sample holds one count of this clone. The chain joins TRBV10-2 to TRBJ2-7; tentative D call: TRBD2 (6 bases). CDR1 WSHSY and CDR2 SAAADI come from the germline V gene. This CDR3 spans 14 amino acids. V was trimmed by 3 bases and J by 2 bases, leaving 11 bases between them. This CDR3 is CASSDGRGAYEQYF. CDR3 DNA: TGCGCCAGCAGTGATGGGCGGGGAGCCTACGAGCAGTACTTC.

Here the CDR3 reads CASSDPRTGELFF. The CDR3, as DNA: TGTGCCAGCAGTGATCCGCGCACCGGGGAGCTGTTTTTT. The chain uses TRBV2 and TRBJ2-2; D gene ambiguous. Trimming shortened V by 3 bases and J by 4 bases, and 6 bases separated the two germline ends. This CDR3 comprises 13 residues. The germline gives CDR1 SNHLY, CDR2 FYNNEI.

The chain uses TRBV5-1 and TRBJ1-2; D unresolved. Deletions cut 7 bases from V and 4 bases from J, with 20 bases between. CDR1 and CDR2 (germline): SGHRS, YFSETQ. This CDR3 region has 15 residues. This CDR3 is CASASAGQTTYGYTF. Written as DNA, the CDR3 is TGCGCCAGCGCCAGTGCAGGTCAGACTACCTATGGCTACACCTTC.

Here the CDR3 reads CASAKQGGHSPLHF. CDR3 coding DNA: TGTGCCAGCGCCAAACAGGGGGGCCATTCACCCCTCCACTTT. The chain carries TRBV11-3 and TRBJ1-6, with 8 bases lining up with TRBD1. There are 14 residues in the CDR3. Germline V lookup: CDR1 SGHNT, CDR2 YENEEA. The V segment lost 8 bases and the J segment 8 bases; nucleotides outside the gene matches: 8.

The count of this clone is one. This rearrangement joins TRBV6-6 to TRBJ2-5, with unresolved D. The CDR3 length is 14 residues. The germline gives CDR1 MNHNY, CDR2 SVGAGI (reference sequence). V was cut by 0 bases and J by 7 bases, with 12 bases left in between. The DNA of the CDR3 is TGTGCCAGCAGTTACTCGGAGCTTCCCGGGACCCAGTACTTC. Translating it yields CASSYSELPGTQYF.

The chain uses TRBV4-1 and TRBJ1-1; D call uncertain. The V and J ends lost 4 bases and 5 bases respectively, with 14 bases between them. The CDR3 sequence is 14 residues long. Germline V gives CDR1 MGHRA, CDR2 YSYEKL. CDR3 loop: CASSPSNGGTEAFF. As DNA, the CDR3 is TGCGCCAGCAGCCCTAGTAACGGCGGGACTGAAGCTTTCTTT.

The chain recombines TRBV18 with TRBJ1-1; TRBD1 is a possible D gene (6 bases). Germline V lookup: CDR1 KGHSH, CDR2 LQKENI. The CDR3 is made up of 15 amino acids. Trimming cost V 5 bases and J 0 bases, with 13 bases left between them. CDR3: CASSSDRIMNTEAFF. The CDR3 DNA is TGTGCCAGCTCATCGGACAGAATAATGAACACTGAAGCTTTCTTT.

The V call is TRBV19, the J call TRBJ1-2; 8 nucleotides line up with TRBD1. Germline CDR1 and CDR2: LNHDA and SQIVND (reference sequence). The CDR3 has 14 amino acids. V lost 6 bases to trimming and J lost 3 bases; unmatched junction nucleotides: 6. CDR3 protein: CASSLTGVDYGYTF. The CDR3 DNA is TGTGCCAGTAGCCTGACAGGGGTAGACTATGGCTACACCTTC.

The V and J genes are TRBV10-3 and TRBJ2-7, with 7 bases aligning to TRBD1. Trimming cost V 3 bases and J 0 bases; bases outside gene matches: 5. In germline, CDR1 is ENHRY, CDR2 SYGVKD. The CDR3 consists of 15 residues. CDR3 DNA sequence: TGTGCCATCAGTGATACAGGGGTTCCCTCCTACGAGCAGTACTTC. It encodes CAISDTGVPSYEQYF.

With respect to this clone: Within the sample, other DNA sequences also encode this same CDR3. The chain is built from TRBV4-1 and TRBJ1-2; 7 nucleotides line up with TRBD1. Germline lookup yields CDR1 MGHRA and CDR2 YSYEKL. The CDR3 covers 18 residues. V trimming: 0 bases; J trimming: 8 bases; junction bases outside the gene matches: 18. This CDR3 reads CASSQEKRGQSLSRGYTF. The CDR3 region has the DNA TGCGCCAGCAGCCAAGAAAAGAGGGGGCAGTCCCTAAGTAGAGGCTACACCTTC.

V and J are TRBV28 and TRBJ2-7; 9 positions agree with TRBD2. Germline values: CDR1 MDHEN, CDR2 SYDVKM. This CDR3 has 14 amino acids. After removal of 5 bases from V and 4 bases from J, the junction contained 6 bases not matched to a gene. In nucleotides, the CDR3 is TGTGCCAGCAGTCTCCCGGGACTAGCTTACGAGCAGTACTTC. Translation gives CASSLPGLAYEQYF. The entire variable domain, with the rest obtained from reference TRBV28 and TRBJ2-7, is as follows: DVKVTQSSRYLVKRTGEKVFLECVQDMDHENMFWYRQDPGLGLRLIYFSYDVKMKEKGDIPEGYSVSREKKERFSLILESASTNQTSMYLCASSLPGLAYEQYFGPGTRLTVT.

The chain uses TRBV14 and TRBJ1-1, with a possible D match to TRBD1 (6 bases). The CDR3 loop spans 14 amino acids. The V end was cut by 4 bases, the J end by 1 base, with 10 bases between. The germline V gene encodes CDR1 SGHDN and CDR2 FVKESK. CDR3 amino acids: CASSRLGANTEAFF. The CDR3, as DNA: TGTGCCAGCAGCCGACTGGGGGCGAACACTGAAGCTTTCTTT.

This clone came up a few times. This rearrangement joins TRBV6-5 to TRBJ1-4; D is ambiguous. Trimming took 8 bases from V and 8 from J, leaving 15 bases between them. The CDR3 spans 13 residues. Germline V gene data show CDR1 as MNHEY and CDR2 as SVGAGI. The CDR3 reads CASGNTRGEKLFF. DNA for the CDR3: TGTGCCAGCGGAAACACAAGAGGGGAAAAACTGTTTTTT.

This clone was detected once. CDR3 DNA sequence: TGTGCCAGCAGTTTTTCAACCCGACAGGGTGCGAGTTTTTACTTC. This translates into CASSFSTRQGASFYF. V and J are TRBV28 and TRBJ2-7, with 7 positions matching TRBD1. J was trimmed by 13 bases and V by 3 bases; bases with no gene match: 18. CDR3 size: 15 residues. Germline V gene lookup returns CDR1 MDHEN and CDR2 SYDVKM. Based on the CDR3 plus reference TRBV28 and TRBJ2-7, the full variable domain is DVKVTQSSRYLVKRTGEKVFLECVQDMDHENMFWYRQDPGLGLRLIYFSYDVKMKEKGDIPEGYSVSREKKERFSLILESASTNQTSMYLCASSFSTRQGASFYFGPGTRLTVT.

This sequence joins TRBV10-1 and TRBJ2-1; 7 nucleotides align to TRBD1. V dropped 0 bases and J dropped 5; count of bases not matched to a gene: 10. Germline V gives CDR1 WNHNN, CDR2 SYGVQD (reference sequence). CDR3 size: 17 residues. CDR3 sequence: CASSESLGTVGHNEQFF. As DNA, the CDR3 is TGCGCCAGCAGTGAGTCGCTCGGGACAGTCGGCCACAATGAGCAGTTCTTC.

This chain uses TRBV20-1 with TRBJ1-1; D is uncertain. This CDR3 has 8 amino acids. The germline V gene has CDR1 DFQATT and CDR2 SNEGSKA (reference sequence). CDR3 region: CRAGEAFF. CDR3 sequence (DNA): TGCAGGGCGGGTGAAGCTTTCTTT.

This clone appeared a few times. The chain uses TRBV7-9 and TRBJ1-1, with D unclear. The CDR3 length is 13 residues. CDR1 is SEHNR, CDR2 FQNEAQ, per germline (reference sequence). Deletions cut 4 bases from V and 0 bases from J, with 6 bases between. This CDR3 reads CASSSRLNTEAFF. CDR3 in DNA: TGTGCCAGCAGCTCCCGTCTGAACACTGAAGCTTTCTTT.

This chain uses TRBV18 with TRBJ2-1, with D perhaps matching TRBD2 (6 bases). With 3 bases removed from V and 9 bases from J, the gap between germline ends came to 15 bases. CDR1 and CDR2 (germline): KGHSH, LQKENI. This CDR3 region has 14 residues. The CDR3 nucleotides read TGTGCCAGCTCACCTACAAAGACTAGTAGTGAGCAGTTCTTC. Translating it yields CASSPTKTSSEQFF.

V gene TRBV27 combines with J gene TRBJ2-1, with TRBD1 as a possible D gene (6 bases). This CDR3 contains 13 residues. Germline CDR1 and CDR2: MNHEY and SMNVEV (reference sequence). V dropped 10 bases and J dropped 1 base, with 11 bases sitting between them. The CDR3 DNA follows: TGTGCCATCTCTAGGGGGTCCTACAATGAGCAGTTCTTC. This encodes CAISRGSYNEQFF.

This rearrangement joins TRBV18 to TRBJ1-2; no firm D call. V was pared by 2 bases and J by 8 bases, with 12 bases between. CDR1 and CDR2 (germline): KGHSH, LQKENI. This CDR3 spans 13 amino acids. In DNA, the CDR3 is TGTGCCAGCTCACCAGTCGGGTCTGGAGGCTACACCTTC. Its protein product is CASSPVGSGGYTF.

The chain links TRBV18 to TRBJ1-2, with 8 bases identical to TRBD1. Germline loops: CDR1 KGHSH, CDR2 LQKENI. The CDR3 runs to 15 residues. V lost 3 bases and J lost 2; bases outside the gene matches: 5. The DNA of the CDR3 is TGTGCCAGCTCACCCCAGGGACAGGAGAACTATGGCTACACCTTC. Encoded protein: CASSPQGQENYGYTF.

The chain is built from TRBV5-5 and TRBJ2-7, with TRBD1 as a possible D gene (5 bases). V dropped 0 bases and J dropped 2 bases, with 12 bases sitting between them. Per germline, CDR1 SGHKS and CDR2 YYEKEE (reference sequence). This CDR3 is built from 15 residues. DNA for the CDR3: TGTGCCAGCAGCTTGGTGGCAGGGAATGCCTACGAGCAGTACTTC. Protein product: CASSLVAGNAYEQYF.

The V gene is TRBV2, the J gene TRBJ1-1; D uncertain. Trimming left V 11 bases short and J 0 bases short, with 19 bases between. Germline V gene lookup returns CDR1 SNHLY and CDR2 FYNNEI. The CDR3 length is 15 residues. The CDR3 spells CASVLRSNMNTEAFF. CDR3 nucleotides: TGTGCCTCGGTTCTGAGGAGTAACATGAACACTGAAGCTTTCTTT.

The V and J genes are TRBV4-1 and TRBJ1-1, with D possibly TRBD1 on 6 matching bases. The CDR3 contains 13 residues. V lost 6 bases and J lost 1, with 9 bases in between. Germline V lookup: CDR1 MGHRA, CDR2 YSYEKL. The CDR3: CASSRQENTEAFF. CDR3 in DNA: TGCGCCAGCAGTCGACAGGAGAACACTGAAGCTTTCTTT.

The chain combines TRBV6-5 with TRBJ2-5; weak D call: TRBD1 (6 bases). TRBJ2-7 matches the DNA end more closely, so the J call is doubtful. Germline V lookup: CDR1 MNHEY, CDR2 SVGAGI. This CDR3 is 15 amino acids long. The CDR3 here is CASSHPRGHIYEQYF. Written as DNA, the CDR3 is TGTGCCAGCAGTCACCCCCGGGGACATATCTACGAGCAGTACTTC.